The present entry profiles one T cell receptor (beta chain) with its context. What it binds is unknown. This CDR3 contains 13 residues. In germline, CDR1 is MNHEY, CDR2 SVGAGI. V was trimmed by 8 bases and J by 6 bases, leaving 14 bases between them. These data come from a study of T cell responses to AZD1222 COVID-19 vaccine. Study-wide points: Most donors were white British, females outnumbered males, and clonal diversity was possibly underestimated. Repertoires were sampled only after the peak T cell response.

The repertoire was sequenced with immunoSEQ multiplex PCR; TCRdb's copy has only in-frame clones and lacks some. The sample shows more than 95,000 clones, roughly 92% of them seen only once. This receptor was taken from an adult in good health. The specimen was peripheral blood, collected on day 0 of AZD1222 vaccination. The chain carries TRBV6-5 and TRBJ1-5; D is unclear. The CDR3 loop is CASGWPSGQPQHF. The CDR3 nucleotides are TGTGCCAGCGGGTGGCCTAGCGGTCAGCCCCAGCATTTT.